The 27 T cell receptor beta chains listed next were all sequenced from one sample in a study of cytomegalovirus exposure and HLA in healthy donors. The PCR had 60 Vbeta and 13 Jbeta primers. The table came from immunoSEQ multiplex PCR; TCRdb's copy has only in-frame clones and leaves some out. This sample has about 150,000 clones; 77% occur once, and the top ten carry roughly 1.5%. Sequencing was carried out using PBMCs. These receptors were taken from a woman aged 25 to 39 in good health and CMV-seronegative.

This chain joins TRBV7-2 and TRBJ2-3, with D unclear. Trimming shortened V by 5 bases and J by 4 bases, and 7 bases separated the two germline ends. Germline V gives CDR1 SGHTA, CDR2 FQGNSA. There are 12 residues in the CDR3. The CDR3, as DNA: TGTGCCAGCAGCACACGGGCAGATACGCAGTATTTT. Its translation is CASSTRADTQYF.

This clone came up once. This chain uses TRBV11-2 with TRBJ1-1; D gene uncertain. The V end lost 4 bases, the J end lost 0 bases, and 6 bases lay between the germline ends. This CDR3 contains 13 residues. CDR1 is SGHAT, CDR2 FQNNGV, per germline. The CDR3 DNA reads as TGTGCCAGCAGCTCCCAGTTGAACACTGAAGCTTTCTTT. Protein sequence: CASSSQLNTEAFF.

DNA of the CDR3: TGTGCCTGGAGTTTAGAAAACACCATATATTTT. It specifies CAWSLENTIYF. The genes are TRBV30 and TRBJ1-3; D is unclear. The CDR3 runs to 11 residues. V lost 2 bases to trimming and J lost 6 bases, with 5 bases between them. CDR1 is GTSNPN, CDR2 SVGIG, per germline (reference sequence).

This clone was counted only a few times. The CDR3 is CASSSPSGGTYEQYF. CDR3 nucleotide sequence: TGTGCCAGCAGTTCCCCTAGCGGGGGGACCTACGAGCAGTACTTC. V usage is TRBV28 and J usage is TRBJ2-7; 11 bases are shared with TRBD2. CDR3 length: 15 amino acids. Germline values: CDR1 MDHEN, CDR2 SYDVKM. V lost 4 bases to trimming and J lost 2 bases; unmatched junction nucleotides: 4. The full variable domain, in which reference TRBV28 and TRBJ2-7 provide the parts outside the CDR3, is DVKVTQSSRYLVKRTGEKVFLECVQDMDHENMFWYRQDPGLGLRLIYFSYDVKMKEKGDIPEGYSVSREKKERFSLILESASTNQTSMYLCASSSPSGGTYEQYFGPGTRLTVT.

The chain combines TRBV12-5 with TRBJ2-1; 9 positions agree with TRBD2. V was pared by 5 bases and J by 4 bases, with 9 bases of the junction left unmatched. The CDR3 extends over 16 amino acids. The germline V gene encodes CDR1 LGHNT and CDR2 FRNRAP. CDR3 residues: CASGLAQGLAYNEQFF. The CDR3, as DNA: TGTGCTAGTGGTCTGGCCCAGGGACTAGCTTACAATGAGCAGTTCTTC. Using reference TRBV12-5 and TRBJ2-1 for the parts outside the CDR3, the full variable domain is DARVTQTPRHKVTEMGQEVTMRCQPILGHNTVFWYRQTMMQGLELLAYFRNRAPLDDSGMPKDRFSAEMPDATLATLKIQPSEPRDSAVYFCASGLAQGLAYNEQFFGPGTRLTVL.

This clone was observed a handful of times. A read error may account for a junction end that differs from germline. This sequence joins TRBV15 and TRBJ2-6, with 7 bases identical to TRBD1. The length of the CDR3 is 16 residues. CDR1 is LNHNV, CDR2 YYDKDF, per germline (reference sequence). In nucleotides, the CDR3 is TGTGCCACCAGCCGAGACAGGGCCTCTGGGGCCAACGTCCTGACTTTC. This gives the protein CATSRDRASGANVLTF.

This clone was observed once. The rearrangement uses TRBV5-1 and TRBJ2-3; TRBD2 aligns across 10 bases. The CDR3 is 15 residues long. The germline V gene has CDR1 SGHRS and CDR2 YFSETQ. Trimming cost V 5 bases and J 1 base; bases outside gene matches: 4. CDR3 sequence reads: CASRWLAGGTDTQYF. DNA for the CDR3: TGCGCCAGCAGATGGCTAGCGGGGGGCACAGATACGCAGTATTTT. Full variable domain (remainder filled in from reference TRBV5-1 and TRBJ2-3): KAGVTQTPRYLIKTRGQQVTLSCSPISGHRSVSWYQQTPGQGLQFLFEYFSETQRNKGNFPGRFSGRQFSNSRSEMNVSTLELGDSALYLCASRWLAGGTDTQYFGPGTRLTVL.

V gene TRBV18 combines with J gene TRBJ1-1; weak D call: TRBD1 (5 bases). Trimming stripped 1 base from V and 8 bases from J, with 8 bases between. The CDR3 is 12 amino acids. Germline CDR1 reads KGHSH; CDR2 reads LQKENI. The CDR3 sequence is CASSPQQDEAFF. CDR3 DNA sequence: TGTGCCAGCTCACCACAACAGGACGAAGCTTTCTTT. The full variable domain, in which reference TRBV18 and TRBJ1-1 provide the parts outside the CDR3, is NAGVMQNPRHLVRRRGQEARLRCSPMKGHSHVYWYRQLPEEGLKFMVYLQKENIIDESGMPKERFSAEFPKEGPSILRIQQVVRGDSAAYFCASSPQQDEAFFGQGTRLTVV.

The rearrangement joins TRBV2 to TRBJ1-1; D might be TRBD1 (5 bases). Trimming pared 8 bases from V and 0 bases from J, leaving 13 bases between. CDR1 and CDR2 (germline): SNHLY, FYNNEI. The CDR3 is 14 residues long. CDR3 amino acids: CASQGDSVNTEAFF. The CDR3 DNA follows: TGTGCCAGCCAAGGGGATTCGGTGAACACTGAAGCTTTCTTT.

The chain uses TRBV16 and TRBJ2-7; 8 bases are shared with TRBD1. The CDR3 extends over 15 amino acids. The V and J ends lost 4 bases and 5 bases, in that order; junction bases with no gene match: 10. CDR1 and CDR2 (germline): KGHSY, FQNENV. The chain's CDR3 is CASSPIGQGWDEQYF. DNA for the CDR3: TGTGCCAGCAGCCCCATCGGACAGGGTTGGGACGAGCAGTACTTC.

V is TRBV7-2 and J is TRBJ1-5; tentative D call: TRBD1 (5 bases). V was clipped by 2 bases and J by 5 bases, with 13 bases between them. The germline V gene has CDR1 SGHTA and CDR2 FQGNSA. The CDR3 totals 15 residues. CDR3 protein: CASSLRGVYDQPQHF. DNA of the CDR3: TGTGCCAGCAGCTTACGGGGGGTCTATGATCAGCCCCAGCATTTT.

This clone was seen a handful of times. The CDR3 loop is CASSLVGAFYGYTF. The CDR3 nucleotides read TGTGCCAGCAGTTTGGTAGGAGCTTTCTATGGCTACACCTTC. The J gene is TRBJ1-2, the V gene TRBV28; no reliable D call. This CDR3 is 14 amino acids long. CDR1 and CDR2 from the germline V gene are MDHEN and SYDVKM. The V end lost 3 bases, the J end lost 4 bases, and 12 bases lay between the germline ends.

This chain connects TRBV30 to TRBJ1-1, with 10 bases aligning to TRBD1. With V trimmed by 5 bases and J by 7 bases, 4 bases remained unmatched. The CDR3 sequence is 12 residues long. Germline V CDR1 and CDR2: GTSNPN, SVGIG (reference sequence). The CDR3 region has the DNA TGTGCCTGGGGGACAGGGGAGGGTGAAGCTTTCTTT. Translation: CAWGTGEGEAFF.

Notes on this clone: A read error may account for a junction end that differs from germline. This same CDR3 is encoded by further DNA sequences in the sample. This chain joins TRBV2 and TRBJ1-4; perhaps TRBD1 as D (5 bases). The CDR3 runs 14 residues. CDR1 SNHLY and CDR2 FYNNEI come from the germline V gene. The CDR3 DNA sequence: TGTGCCACAGCACCGGGGGGGACTAATGAAAAGCTGTTTTTT. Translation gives CATAPGGTNEKLFF.

The DNA of the CDR3 is TGTGCCAGCAAGCACCCAGGGAATGAAAAACTGTTTTTT. Translating gives CASKHPGNEKLFF. The V gene is TRBV27, the J gene TRBJ1-4, with TRBD1 as a possible D gene (5 bases). This CDR3 region has 13 residues. CDR1 MNHEY and CDR2 SMNVEV come from the germline V gene (reference sequence). Trimming stripped 7 bases from V and 5 bases from J, with 11 bases between. Drawing the rest from reference TRBV27 and TRBJ1-4, the complete variable domain is EAQVTQNPRYLITVTGKKLTVTCSQNMNHEYMSWYRQDPGLGLRQIYYSMNVEVTDKGDVPEGYKVSRKEKRNFPLILESPSPNQTSLYFCASKHPGNEKLFFGSGTQLSVL.

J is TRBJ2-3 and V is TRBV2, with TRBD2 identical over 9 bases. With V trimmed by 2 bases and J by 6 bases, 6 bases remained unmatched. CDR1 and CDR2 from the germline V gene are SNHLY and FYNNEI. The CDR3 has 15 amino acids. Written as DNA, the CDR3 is TGTGCCAGCAGTGAACCGGCTAGCGGGGCGGATACGCAGTATTTT. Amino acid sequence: CASSEPASGADTQYF.

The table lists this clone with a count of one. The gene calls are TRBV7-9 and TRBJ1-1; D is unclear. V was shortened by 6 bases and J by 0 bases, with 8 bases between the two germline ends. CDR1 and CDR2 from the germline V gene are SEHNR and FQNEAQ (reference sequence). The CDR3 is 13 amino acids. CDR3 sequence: CASRTGMNTEAFF. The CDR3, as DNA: TGTGCCAGCAGAACGGGGATGAACACTGAAGCTTTCTTT.

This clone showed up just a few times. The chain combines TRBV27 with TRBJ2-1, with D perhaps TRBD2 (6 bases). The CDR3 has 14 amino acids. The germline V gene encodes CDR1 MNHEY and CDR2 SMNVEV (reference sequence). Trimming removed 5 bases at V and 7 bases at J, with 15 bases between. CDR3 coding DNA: TGTGCCAGCAGTCCGAGGGGACTGGTAAATGAGCAGTTCTTC. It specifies CASSPRGLVNEQFF.

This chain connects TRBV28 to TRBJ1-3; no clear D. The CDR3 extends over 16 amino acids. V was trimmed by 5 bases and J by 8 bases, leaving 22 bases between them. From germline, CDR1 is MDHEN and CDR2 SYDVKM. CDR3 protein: CASSPPEVLSGDTIYF. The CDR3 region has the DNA TGTGCCAGCAGTCCGCCGGAGGTGCTCTCGGGAGACACCATATATTTT.

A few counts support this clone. CDR3 sequence: CASSASQSDVYEQYF. CDR3 DNA sequence: TGTGCCAGCAGCGCTTCACAGTCAGACGTCTACGAGCAGTACTTC. The chain combines TRBV7-8 with TRBJ2-7; D gene uncertain. Trimming shortened V by 5 bases and J by 3 bases, and 17 bases separated the two germline ends. The CDR3 is 15 amino acids. The germline gives CDR1 SGHVS, CDR2 FQNEAQ.

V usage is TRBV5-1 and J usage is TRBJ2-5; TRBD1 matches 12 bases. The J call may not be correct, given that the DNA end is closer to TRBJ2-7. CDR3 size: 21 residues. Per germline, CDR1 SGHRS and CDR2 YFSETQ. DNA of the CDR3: TGCGCCAGCAGCGGGGGGGACAGGGGGCCCTCCCAACCCCCTGGCGCCTACGAGCAGTACTTC. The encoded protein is CASSGGDRGPSQPPGAYEQYF.

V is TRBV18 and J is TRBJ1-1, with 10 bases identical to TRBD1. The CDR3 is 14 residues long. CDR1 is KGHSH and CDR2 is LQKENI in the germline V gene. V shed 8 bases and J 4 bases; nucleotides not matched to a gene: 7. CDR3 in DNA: TGTGCCAGCCTATCCGGGACAGGGGTCACTGAAGCTTTCTTT. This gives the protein CASLSGTGVTEAFF.

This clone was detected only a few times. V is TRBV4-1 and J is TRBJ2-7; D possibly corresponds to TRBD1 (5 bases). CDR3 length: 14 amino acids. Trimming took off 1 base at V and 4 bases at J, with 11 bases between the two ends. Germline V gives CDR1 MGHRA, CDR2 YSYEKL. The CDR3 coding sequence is TGCGCCAGCAGCCAAGCCCCTACAGGATACGAGCAGTACTTC. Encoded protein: CASSQAPTGYEQYF.

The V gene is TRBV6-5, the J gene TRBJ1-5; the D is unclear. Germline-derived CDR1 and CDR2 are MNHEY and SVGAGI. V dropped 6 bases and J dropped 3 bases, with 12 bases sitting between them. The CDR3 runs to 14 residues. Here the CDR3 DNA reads TGTGCCAGCAGGCTAGACGGAACCAATCAGCCCCAGCATTTT. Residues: CASRLDGTNQPQHF.

The CDR3 DNA follows: TGTGCCAGCAGCTTAGCGTCTAGCGGGGCATCCTACGAGCAGTACTTC. Protein sequence: CASSLASSGASYEQYF. The V gene is TRBV7-2, the J gene TRBJ2-7, with 9 bases identical to TRBD2. Trimming at V came to 0 bases and at J to 1 base, leaving 4 bases not matched to a gene. The CDR3 is made up of 16 amino acids. The germline V gene has CDR1 SGHTA and CDR2 FQGNSA.

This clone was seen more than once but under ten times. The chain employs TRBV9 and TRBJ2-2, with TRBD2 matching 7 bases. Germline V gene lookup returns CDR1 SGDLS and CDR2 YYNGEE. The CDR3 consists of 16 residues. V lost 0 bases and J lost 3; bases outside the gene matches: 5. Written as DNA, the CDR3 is TGTGCCAGCAGCGTAGGCGGGGGATATTACACCGGGGAGCTGTTTTTT. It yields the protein CASSVGGGYYTGELFF.

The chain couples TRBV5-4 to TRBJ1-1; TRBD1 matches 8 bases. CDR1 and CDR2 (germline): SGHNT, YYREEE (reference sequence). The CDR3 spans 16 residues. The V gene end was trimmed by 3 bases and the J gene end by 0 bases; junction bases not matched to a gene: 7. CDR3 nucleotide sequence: TGTGCCAGCAGCTCACCGGGACAGGACATGAACACTGAAGCTTTCTTT. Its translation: CASSSPGQDMNTEAFF. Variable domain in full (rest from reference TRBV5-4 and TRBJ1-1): ETGVTQSPTHLIKTRGQQVTLRCSSQSGHNTVSWYQQALGQGPQFIFQYYREEENGRGNFPPRFSGLQFPNYSSELNVNALELDDSALYLCASSSPGQDMNTEAFFGQGTRLTVV.